The rows below give T cell receptor beta chains drawn from one sample of a study of shared clonotypes between healthy human individuals. Assay: immunoSEQ multiplex PCR; the TCRdb copy retains only in-frame clones and omits some. The data show about 2.3 million clones, with approximately 93% seen just once and 0.35% to 0.45% held by the top ten. The sequenced sample was naive CD4+ T cells from PBMCs. The receptor set was obtained from a young man in good health. Some clones in this sample may be carry-over from other donors' samples. Each CDR3 is given with its conserved first and last residue. Fields, in order: V gene, D gene, clone size, J gene, CDR3 protein, CDR3 DNA. D genes are given only for firm matches. The size entry is marked missing in some rows and otherwise reads once, few, many or a size class.

TRBV5-1,TRBD2,few,TRBJ2-1,CASSLAELAGYNEQFF,TGCGCCAGCAGCTTGGCCGAACTAGCGGGGTACAATGAGCAGTTCTTC
TRBV18,.,.,TRBJ2-5,CASSLGAGGQETQYF,TGTGCCAGCTCACTAGGAGCAGGGGGGCAAGAGACCCAGTACTTC
TRBV5-1,TRBD1,.,TRBJ2-1,CASSPRSGGNEQFF,TGCGCCAGCAGCCCCCGTTCAGGGGGCAATGAGCAGTTCTTC
TRBV11-2,TRBD2,.,TRBJ2-2,CASSASSGNTGELFF,TGTGCCAGCAGCGCCTCTAGCGGGAACACCGGGGAGCTGTTTTTT
TRBV10-3,.,.,TRBJ2-7,CAITRGGGEDYEQYF,TGTGCCATCACCAGGGGGGGTGGGGAGGACTACGAGCAGTACTTC
TRBV18,TRBD1,.,TRBJ1-2,CASSPTGVYGYTF,TGTGCCAGCTCACCGACAGGGGTCTATGGCTACACCTTC
TRBV14,.,.,TRBJ1-1,CASSQDYANAFF,TGTGCCAGCAGCCAAGATTATGCGAACGCTTTCTTT
TRBV28,.,.,TRBJ2-7,CASSFTSYEQYF,TGTGCCAGCAGTTTTACCTCCTACGAGCAGTACTTC
TRBV28,.,few,TRBJ1-1,CASRSSQLRNTEAFF,TGTGCCAGCAGGAGTTCACAACTCCGCAACACTGAAGCTTTCTTT
TRBV5-1,.,.,TRBJ2-7,CASGIPGTYEQYF,TGCGCCAGCGGAATTCCAGGCACCTACGAGCAGTACTTC
TRBV10-1,.,few,TRBJ1-1,CASRGTVNTEAFF,TGCGCCAGCAGGGGCACAGTAAACACTGAAGCTTTCTTT
TRBV27,TRBD1,once,TRBJ1-2,CASQLRRGLAYTF,TGTGCCAGCCAGTTGAGGAGGGGGCTAGCCTACACCTTC
TRBV9,.,few,TRBJ1-1,CASSPWWDMNTEAFF,TGTGCCAGCAGCCCCTGGTGGGATATGAACACTGAAGCTTTCTTT
TRBV9,.,.,TRBJ2-6,CASSVAGTGANVLTF,TGTGCCAGCAGCGTAGCTGGGACCGGGGCCAACGTCCTGACTTTC
TRBV6-6,TRBD1,.,TRBJ2-7,CASSKGTGVYEQYF,TGTGCCAGCAGCAAAGGGACAGGGGTCTACGAGCAGTACTTC
TRBV9,.,.,TRBJ1-2,CASSVDGRGPTLYGYTF,TGTGCCAGCAGCGTAGATGGCAGGGGCCCCACCTTGTATGGCTACACCTTC
TRBV25-1,.,few,TRBJ1-2,CASSESGPHRGYTF,TGTGCCAGCAGTGAATCCGGGCCTCATCGAGGCTACACCTTC
TRBV2,.,.,TRBJ1-5,CASGTRGATGQPQHF,TGTGCCAGCGGCACCAGGGGAGCAACTGGGCAGCCCCAGCATTTT
TRBV6-1,.,few,TRBJ1-2,CASNQGNYGYTF,TGTGCCAGCAACCAGGGCAACTATGGCTACACCTTC
TRBV4-1,TRBD2,.,TRBJ2-1,CASSQDELAVYNEQFF,TGCGCCAGCAGCCAAGATGAACTAGCGGTCTACAATGAGCAGTTCTTC
TRBV6-5,.,.,TRBJ1-1,CASRTLDVSNTEAFF,TGTGCCAGCAGAACCCTGGACGTCTCGAACACTGAAGCTTTCTTT
TRBV29-1,.,.,TRBJ1-2,CSVPSIQGGHYGYTF,TGCAGCGTCCCCTCTATACAGGGCGGTCACTATGGCTACACCTTC
TRBV27,TRBD1,.,TRBJ1-5,CASSIRDRAVQGNQPQHF,TGTGCCAGCAGTATCCGGGACAGGGCCGTCCAGGGCAATCAGCCCCAGCATTTT
TRBV6-5,TRBD1,.,TRBJ1-1,CASSSGQAAEAFF,TGTGCCAGCAGCTCTGGACAGGCCGCTGAAGCTTTCTTT
TRBV7-8,TRBD1,.,TRBJ1-5,CASSGGTGPYSNQPQHF,TGTGCCAGCAGCGGAGGGACAGGACCCTATAGCAATCAGCCCCAGCATTTT
TRBV11-2,.,.,TRBJ2-2,CASSPSLTGELFF,TGTGCCAGCAGCCCCTCGTTGACGGGGGAGCTGTTTTTT
TRBV19,.,.,TRBJ2-7,CASSYRAGSYEQYF,TGTGCCAGTAGTTACCGGGCCGGATCCTACGAGCAGTACTTC
TRBV18,TRBD2,once,TRBJ2-7,CASSPSKFAGGGEQYF,TGTGCCAGCTCTCCCTCGAAGTTCGCGGGAGGGGGCGAGCAGTACTTC
TRBV6-1,.,.,TRBJ2-7,CASSGQVGEQYF,TGTGCCAGCAGTGGACAGGTGGGGGAGCAGTACTTC
TRBV19,.,once,TRBJ1-1,CASSISGWDTEAFF,TGTGCCAGTAGTATCTCGGGATGGGACACTGAAGCTTTCTTT
TRBV11-3,TRBD1,.,TRBJ2-5,CASSQNLPGQGFAETQYF,TGTGCCAGCAGCCAAAACCTCCCGGGACAGGGGTTTGCAGAGACCCAGTACTTC
TRBV28,TRBD1,.,TRBJ2-7,CASSLVIRDRVLRSYEQYF,TGTGCCAGCAGTTTGGTCATCCGGGACAGGGTATTGCGCTCCTACGAGCAGTACTTC
TRBV10-1,TRBD2,.,TRBJ2-3,CASSESGTSGTSTDTQYF,TGCGCCAGCAGTGAGTCGGGGACTAGCGGGACTAGCACAGATACGCAGTATTTT
TRBV27,TRBD2,.,TRBJ2-1,CASSFREGHEQFF,TGTGCCAGCAGTTTTCGGGAGGGCCATGAGCAGTTCTTC
TRBV10-3,.,.,TRBJ2-7,CAISGSAYEQYF,TGTGCCATCAGTGGTTCCGCCTACGAGCAGTACTTC
TRBV5-1,.,.,TRBJ2-1,CASSSARGQINNEQFF,TGCGCCAGCAGCTCCGCGAGAGGGCAGATTAACAATGAGCAGTTCTTC
TRBV15,.,.,TRBJ2-7,CATSREGPGQTNEQYF,TGTGCCACCAGCAGAGAAGGCCCTGGGCAGACTAACGAGCAGTACTTC
TRBV2,.,.,TRBJ2-6,CASLRTYRPSGANVLTF,TGTGCCAGCTTGAGGACATATAGGCCCTCTGGGGCCAACGTCCTGACTTTC
TRBV28,.,.,TRBJ2-3,CASSATDTQYF,TGTGCCAGCAGCGCCACAGATACGCAGTATTTT
TRBV5-1,.,.,TRBJ2-5,CASSIGGSFQETQYF,TGCGCCAGCAGCATTGGAGGTTCGTTTCAAGAGACCCAGTACTTC
TRBV18,TRBD2,.,TRBJ2-1,CASSPQSGSRNEQFF,TGTGCCAGCTCACCACAAAGCGGGAGTAGGAATGAGCAGTTCTTC
TRBV5-1,.,.,TRBJ2-2,CASRDWALFNTGELFF,TGCGCCAGCAGGGATTGGGCATTATTCAACACCGGGGAGCTGTTTTTT
TRBV9,.,.,TRBJ1-3,CASSPTGTSGNTIYF,TGTGCCAGCAGCCCCACAGGGACCTCTGGAAACACCATATATTTT
TRBV7-9,TRBD2,.,TRBJ2-2,CASSPRAGEGELFF,TGTGCCAGCAGCCCGAGAGCGGGAGAGGGGGAGCTGTTTTTT
TRBV5-4,.,once,TRBJ1-4,CASSSRGQEEKLFF,TGTGCCAGCAGCTCCCGGGGGCAAGAAGAAAAACTGTTTTTT
TRBV2,TRBD1,.,TRBJ1-5,CASSLDRVPNQPQHF,TGTGCCAGCAGTCTAGACAGGGTTCCCAATCAGCCCCAGCATTTT
TRBV6-1,.,.,TRBJ2-3,CASSEQAAADTQYF,TGTGCCAGCAGTGAGCAGGCCGCGGCAGATACGCAGTATTTT
TRBV7-9,.,.,TRBJ2-7,CASSPKGGPEQYF,TGTGCCAGCAGCCCCAAGGGGGGTCCCGAGCAGTACTTC
TRBV28,TRBD1,.,TRBJ2-4,CASSLYLLDRGLTKNIQYF,TGTGCCAGCAGTTTATACCTCCTCGACAGGGGGCTAACCAAAAACATTCAGTACTTC
TRBV18,.,.,TRBJ1-5,CASSVVGYSNQPQHF,TGTGCCAGCTCCGTCGTTGGGTATAGCAATCAGCCCCAGCATTTT
TRBV4-1,.,.,TRBJ1-1,CASSQDNRVLGTEAFF,TGCGCCAGCAGCCAAGATAACAGGGTTTTGGGCACTGAAGCTTTCTTT
TRBV11-2,.,.,TRBJ1-2,CASSLEGFYGYTF,TGTGCCAGCAGCTTAGAGGGTTTCTATGGCTACACCTTC
TRBV20-1,.,.,TRBJ2-5,CSARLRETQYF,TGCAGTGCTAGATTGCGGGAGACCCAGTACTTC
TRBV27,.,once,TRBJ2-2,CASSSARNTGELFF,TGTGCCAGCAGTTCGGCAAGGAACACCGGGGAGCTGTTTTTT